The 9 T cell receptor beta chains in this list originate from one sample, sequenced in a study of OX40 agonist ivuxolimab in advanced cancers. Data came from immunoSEQ multiplex PCR; TCRdb stores just in-frame clones and leaves some out. The sample lists 55,000 to 80,000 clones; 70% to 90% were seen once. Here the sequenced sample was CD4+ or CD8+ T cells sorted from blood, taken in a trial of the OX40 agonist ivuxolimab. Receptors were obtained from an adult with an advanced solid tumor such as melanoma, head and neck, liver or kidney cancer.

The chain employs TRBV7-2 and TRBJ2-5, with D maybe TRBD1 (6 bases). The germline V gene encodes CDR1 SGHTA and CDR2 FQGNSA. Trimming removed 1 base at V and 3 bases at J, with 18 bases between. The CDR3 has 17 residues. In DNA form, the CDR3 reads TGTGCCAGCAGCTTAGTTTCCCGGGGCAGGGGAGAAGAGACCCAGTACTTC. As protein: CASSLVSRGRGEETQYF.

CDR3 residues: CASSLEGLAGWDEQFF. The DNA of the CDR3 is TGTGCCAGCAGCTTGGAGGGGCTAGCGGGGTGGGATGAGCAGTTCTTC. The rearrangement joins TRBV5-4 to TRBJ2-1; TRBD2 matches 9 bases. The V and J ends lost 0 bases and 8 bases, in that order; junction bases with no gene match: 9. The CDR3 is 16 residues long. Germline V gene lookup returns CDR1 SGHNT and CDR2 YYREEE (reference sequence).

The chain employs TRBV6-5 and TRBJ2-5; D remains unclear. Germline V lookup: CDR1 MNHEY, CDR2 SVGAGI. This CDR3 is 13 amino acids long. The V end lost 6 bases, the J end lost 0 bases, and 8 bases lay between the germline ends. The CDR3 here is CASRTRYQETQYF. For the CDR3, the DNA is TGTGCCAGCAGGACGAGGTACCAAGAGACCCAGTACTTC.

The chain uses TRBV7-9 and TRBJ2-1, with D tentatively TRBD2 (6 bases). The germline V gene encodes CDR1 SEHNR and CDR2 FQNEAQ (reference sequence). This CDR3 is 13 amino acids long. V lost 5 bases to trimming and J lost 5 bases, with 10 bases between them. Here the CDR3 reads CASSRGLHNEQFF. CDR3 DNA sequence: TGTGCCAGCAGCCGGGGACTTCACAATGAGCAGTTCTTC.

The CDR3 nucleotides are TGTGCCAGCAGCCAAGATCGTGGTAGGCTCGGACATAATGAAAAACTGTTTTTT. Residues: CASSQDRGRLGHNEKLFF. The chain employs TRBV4-2 and TRBJ1-4; D might be TRBD1 (5 bases). CDR1 is LGHNA and CDR2 is YNFKEQ in the germline V gene. The CDR3 covers 18 residues. V was shortened by 0 bases and J by 4 bases, with 18 bases between the two germline ends.

The chain couples TRBV6-6 to TRBJ1-5, with D unresolved. Deletions cut 7 bases from V and 6 bases from J, with 10 bases between. Germline CDR1 and CDR2: MNHNY and SVGAGI (reference sequence). The CDR3 covers 12 residues. CDR3 protein: CASTLPGQPQHF. In DNA form, the CDR3 reads TGTGCCAGCACCCTCCCTGGTCAGCCCCAGCATTTT.

The chain recombines TRBV7-9 with TRBJ2-1, with D tentatively TRBD1 (6 bases). The CDR3 has 14 amino acids. Germline CDR1 and CDR2: SEHNR and FQNEAQ (reference sequence). Trimming removed 7 bases from V and 3 bases from J, with 13 bases in between. This CDR3 reads CASTGTGFYNEQFF. The DNA of the CDR3 is TGTGCCAGCACCGGTACAGGGTTCTACAATGAGCAGTTCTTC.

The V call is TRBV18, the J call TRBJ2-7; D is undetermined. The CDR3 extends over 13 amino acids. V was trimmed by 2 bases and J by 4 bases, leaving 9 bases between them. CDR1 is KGHSH and CDR2 is LQKENI in the germline V gene. CDR3 coding DNA: TGTGCCAGCTCACCAGGGGTCCTTTACGAGCAGTACTTC. It encodes CASSPGVLYEQYF.

This chain joins TRBV20-1 and TRBJ2-1; no definite D call. V lost 7 bases, J lost 0 bases, and 4 bases lay in between. The CDR3 has 11 amino acids. CDR1 and CDR2 from the germline V gene are DFQATT and SNEGSKA (reference sequence). The CDR3 DNA reads as TGCAGTGTAAGCTCCTACAATGAGCAGTTCTTC. Translated: CSVSSYNEQFF.